This TCR beta chain was found in a study of blood T cell repertoires in COVID-19. About the research overall: Sites across the United States, Italy and Spain contributed samples from acute and convalescent COVID-19. The cDNA or gDNA used as material had been derived from T cells, B-cell-depleted T cells, or PBMCs.

Looked up from germline, CDR1 is SGHRS and CDR2 is YFSETQ. Trimming at V came to 4 bases and at J to 12 bases, leaving 19 bases not matched to a gene. The CDR3 totals 15 residues. Participant ages covered about 18 to 89 years across approximately 25 US areas. Exposed participants came across a COVID-19 case within 2 weeks before study entry. The data were produced by immunoSEQ multiplex PCR, yet TCRdb's version contains in-frame clones alone and is incomplete. This repertoire shows 200,000 to 250,000 clones, 85% to 90% found once; its top ten account for 0.87%. This TCR was sampled from a man over 45 who had been exposed to COVID-19. The sequenced sample was PBMCs or T cells enriched from blood (not recorded which). The V and J genes are TRBV5-1 and TRBJ2-7; the match to TRBD2 covers 7 bases. CDR3 DNA sequence: TGCGCCAGCAGCGGATCCGGGACTATTGGTGCATCGTGGTACTTC. Its protein product is CASSGSGTIGASWYF.